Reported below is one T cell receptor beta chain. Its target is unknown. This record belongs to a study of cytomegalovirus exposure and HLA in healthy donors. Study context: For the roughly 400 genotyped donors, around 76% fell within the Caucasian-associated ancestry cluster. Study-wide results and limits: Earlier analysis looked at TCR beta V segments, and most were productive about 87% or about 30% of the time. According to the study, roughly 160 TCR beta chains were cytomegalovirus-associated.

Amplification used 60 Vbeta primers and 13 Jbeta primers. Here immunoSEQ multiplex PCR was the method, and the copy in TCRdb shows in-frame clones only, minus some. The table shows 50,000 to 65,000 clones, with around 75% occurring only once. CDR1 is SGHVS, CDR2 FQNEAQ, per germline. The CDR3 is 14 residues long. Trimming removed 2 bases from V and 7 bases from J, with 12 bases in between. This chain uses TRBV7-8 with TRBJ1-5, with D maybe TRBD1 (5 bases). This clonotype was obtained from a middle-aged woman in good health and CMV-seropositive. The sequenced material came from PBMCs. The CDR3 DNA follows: TGTGCCAGCAGCTTAATTCAGGGAGGCCAGCCCCAGCATTTT. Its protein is CASSLIQGGQPQHF.